These 31 T cell receptor beta chains originate from one sample sequenced in a study of T cell responses to AZD1222 COVID-19 vaccine. The data were produced by immunoSEQ multiplex PCR, yet TCRdb's version contains in-frame clones alone and is incomplete. The sample comprises some 150,000 clones, approximately 88% of which are singletons, and approximately 16% rests with the top ten. The sequencing used peripheral blood, collected on day 0 of AZD1222 vaccination. The receptors shown here come from an adult in good health.

The chain combines TRBV28 with TRBJ1-5, with D hard to call. The germline CDR1 and CDR2 sequences are MDHEN and SYDVKM. V gave up 5 bases and J gave up 7 bases, with 9 bases separating them. The CDR3 loop spans 12 amino acids. The CDR3 nucleotides read TGTGCCAGCAGTCCTACCCGGCAGCCCCAGCATTTT. Translating gives CASSPTRQPQHF.

V is TRBV19 and J is TRBJ1-1; weak D call: TRBD1 (5 bases). The germline V and J ends were trimmed by 2 bases and 5 bases, with 18 bases remaining between them. The CDR3 runs 16 residues. Germline assignment: CDR1 LNHDA and CDR2 SQIVND (reference sequence). As DNA, the CDR3 is TGTGCCAGTAGTATACTCGGGGGGAGGGTGCGGACTGAAGCTTTCTTT. Translating gives CASSILGGRVRTEAFF.

The chain has TRBV7-2 and TRBJ1-2; D unclear. Trimming shortened V by 1 base and J by 4 bases, and 10 bases separated the two germline ends. The CDR3 has 14 residues. Germline V CDR1 and CDR2: SGHTA, FQGNSA. The CDR3 region has the DNA TGTGCCAGCAGCTTAGGGGGTGTGGGCTATGGCTACACCTTC. Translating gives CASSLGGVGYGYTF.

This clone was seen more than once but under ten times. The V call is TRBV3-1 (or the pseudogene TRBV3-2), the J call TRBJ2-5, with 8 positions matching TRBD1. Per germline, CDR1 LGHDT and CDR2 YNNKEL (reference sequence). J gave up 4 bases and V 1 base, and 8 bases lay outside the gene matches. This CDR3 region has 16 residues. The CDR3 sequence: CASSQGRQGPLETQYF. In nucleotides, the CDR3 is TGTGCCAGCAGCCAAGGACGACAGGGGCCCCTAGAGACCCAGTACTTC.

This chain uses TRBV5-4 with TRBJ2-7, with TRBD2 matching over 13 bases. J was trimmed by 3 bases and V by 0 bases; bases with no gene match: 9. In germline, CDR1 is SGHNT, CDR2 YYREEE (reference sequence). This CDR3 has 18 amino acids. The CDR3 DNA follows: TGTGCCAGCAGCTTGGGACTAGCGGGGGGCGCAAATCTCTACGAGCAGTACTTC. It translates to CASSLGLAGGANLYEQYF.

CDR3 DNA sequence: TGCAGTGCTAGTCAGGGGGCAAATCAGCCCCAGCATTTT. Amino acid sequence: CSASQGANQPQHF. V gene TRBV20-1 combines with J gene TRBJ1-5, with TRBD1 identical over 8 bases. The V and J ends lost 3 bases and 4 bases, in that order; junction bases with no gene match: 2. Germline V gives CDR1 DFQATT, CDR2 SNEGSKA (reference sequence). This CDR3 has 13 amino acids.

V gene TRBV19 combines with J gene TRBJ1-1, with D hard to call. Deletions cut 5 bases from V and 6 bases from J, with 19 bases between. The CDR3 is made up of 15 amino acids. The germline V gene encodes CDR1 LNHDA and CDR2 SQIVND (reference sequence). The CDR3 DNA sequence: TGTGCCAGTAGTGGCCCGGGAGGCCCGAGGGCTGAAGCTTTCTTT. Translated: CASSGPGGPRAEAFF.

This clone has a handful of counts. V and J are TRBV2 and TRBJ1-1; no definite D call. This CDR3 region has 13 residues. Germline CDR1 is SNHLY and CDR2 is FYNNEI. The V end was cut by 6 bases, the J end by 6 bases, with 14 bases between. CDR3 sequence (DNA): TGTGCCAGCAGGGTAGCGAGGTCCGCTGAAGCTTTCTTT. It is translated as CASRVARSAEAFF.

The chain links TRBV29-1 to TRBJ1-2; D unresolved. The CDR3 totals 11 residues. Trimming removed 2 bases from V and 4 bases from J, with 5 bases in between. The germline CDR1 and CDR2 sequences are SQVTM and ANQGSEA. CDR3 loop: CSVEKSYGYTF. CDR3 nucleotides: TGCAGCGTTGAAAAGTCCTATGGCTACACCTTC.

The V gene is TRBV20-1, the J gene TRBJ2-6; D is uncertain. Germline CDR1 DFQATT, CDR2 SNEGSKA (reference sequence). The CDR3 length is 12 residues. V was shortened by 3 bases and J by 4 bases, with 4 bases between the two germline ends. As DNA, the CDR3 is TGCAGTGCTAGTCTAGGGGCCAACGTCCTGACTTTC. Its translation: CSASLGANVLTF.

The rearrangement joins TRBV6-4 to TRBJ1-2; 10 positions agree with TRBD1. J gave up 0 bases and V 6 bases, and 4 bases lay outside the gene matches. The CDR3 covers 15 residues. The germline V gene encodes CDR1 MRHNA and CDR2 SNTAGT. The CDR3 protein is CASRPGQGTNYGYTF. DNA of the CDR3: TGTGCCAGCAGACCGGGACAGGGGACTAACTATGGCTACACCTTC.

The gene calls are TRBV4-2 and TRBJ2-4, with D perhaps being TRBD1 or TRBD2 (5 bases each). Trimming removed 5 bases at V and 5 bases at J, with 10 bases between. Germline CDR1 and CDR2: LGHNA and YNFKEQ. The CDR3 is 13 amino acids. The CDR3 nucleotides are TGTGCCAGCAGCGGCCGGGACCAAAACATTCAGTACTTC. It yields the protein CASSGRDQNIQYF.

This clone was recorded once. The genes are TRBV30 and TRBJ1-1; no clear D gene. This CDR3 is 13 amino acids long. Germline V gene sequence: CDR1 GTSNPN, CDR2 SVGIG (reference sequence). Trimming pared 0 bases from V and 5 bases from J, leaving 10 bases between. The CDR3 protein is CAWSVMRGTEAFF. CDR3 bases: TGTGCCTGGAGTGTAATGAGAGGGACTGAAGCTTTCTTT.

V usage is TRBV9 and J usage is TRBJ2-7, with a possible D match to TRBD1 (5 bases). Germline V gives CDR1 SGDLS, CDR2 YYNGEE. The CDR3 contains 14 residues. V lost 0 bases and J lost 0, with 7 bases in between. In nucleotides, the CDR3 is TGTGCCAGCAGCGTAGGAAGGGGCTCCTACGAGCAGTACTTC. Translated: CASSVGRGSYEQYF.

This clone was recorded only once. This rearrangement joins TRBV4-1 to TRBJ1-2, with D maybe TRBD1 (5 bases). This CDR3 region has 15 residues. CDR1 and CDR2 (germline): MGHRA, YSYEKL. V lost 2 bases and J 4 bases, leaving 14 bases between the germline ends. This CDR3 reads CASSQTPDRSYGYTF. CDR3 bases: TGCGCCAGCAGCCAAACCCCCGACAGATCCTATGGCTACACCTTC.

The chain links TRBV18 to TRBJ2-1; D is undetermined. Trimming stripped 2 bases from V and 1 base from J, with 15 bases between. Germline assignment: CDR1 KGHSH and CDR2 LQKENI. This CDR3 has 17 residues. The CDR3 coding sequence is TGTGCCAGCTCACCAAACGCCGGTCACTCATCCTACAATGAGCAGTTCTTC. Encoded protein: CASSPNAGHSSYNEQFF.

CDR3 in DNA: TGTGCCAGCAGTGAAGGCCTGGGGGAAGCCCAGTACTTC. Translating gives CASSEGLGEAQYF. The chain has TRBV2 and TRBJ2-5; D assignment may be TRBD1 or TRBD2 (5 bases each). V lost 1 base and J lost 9, with 12 bases in between. The CDR3 has 13 residues. Germline CDR1 reads SNHLY; CDR2 reads FYNNEI.

The chain links TRBV6-5 to TRBJ1-3; D gene uncertain. The germline gives CDR1 MNHEY, CDR2 SVGAGI. The CDR3 loop spans 15 amino acids. V was pared by 5 bases and J by 3 bases, with 14 bases between. The CDR3 DNA reads TGTGCCAGCAGTCCAGTTATCCAAGGTGGAAACACCATATATTTT. Translation: CASSPVIQGGNTIYF.

CDR3 loop: CASSEGGWGGNYGYTF. The CDR3 DNA is TGTGCCAGCAGTGAAGGAGGTTGGGGGGGTAACTATGGCTACACCTTC. The chain combines TRBV2 with TRBJ1-2, with D perhaps matching TRBD1 (5 bases). The CDR3 has 16 residues. Trimming left V 1 base short and J 1 base short, with 13 bases between. Germline CDR1 and CDR2: SNHLY and FYNNEI.

Regarding this clone: An end of the junction does not agree with germline; a read error may underlie this. The chain uses TRBV14 and TRBJ2-1, with a possible D match to TRBD2 (5 bases). The CDR3 covers 16 residues. Germline V gene lookup returns CDR1 SGHDN and CDR2 FVKESK. CDR3 sequence (DNA): TGTGCCAGCGGCCAAAATCACGGAGGCTCCTACAATGAGCAGTTCTTC. It specifies CASGQNHGGSYNEQFF.

The chain has TRBV27 and TRBJ1-1; D uncertain. The CDR3 is 14 amino acids. The V gene's germline CDR1 is MNHEY and CDR2 SMNVEV (reference sequence). V was trimmed by 4 bases and J by 0 bases, leaving 9 bases between them. CDR3 protein: CASSSGRVNTEAFF. The CDR3 DNA follows: TGTGCCAGCAGTTCCGGACGGGTGAACACTGAAGCTTTCTTT.

The V gene is TRBV10-3, the J gene TRBJ2-7, with 9 bases identical to TRBD2. V shed 5 bases and J 1 base; nucleotides not matched to a gene: 12. CDR1 is ENHRY, CDR2 SYGVKD, per germline. The CDR3 extends over 17 amino acids. CDR3 nucleotide sequence: TGTGCCATCAGTCCCGGGTCGTGGCTAGCGGGGTCCTACGAGCAGTACTTC. Encoded protein: CAISPGSWLAGSYEQYF.

Only one count was recorded for this clone. The rearrangement links TRBV5-1 to TRBJ1-1; possibly TRBD1 for D (5 bases). This CDR3 comprises 12 residues. V was trimmed by 7 bases and J by 3 bases, leaving 10 bases between them. In germline, CDR1 is SGHRS, CDR2 YFSETQ. CDR3 coding DNA: TGCGCCAGCCGGGGGTCGGACACTGAAGCTTTCTTT. Translated, it gives CASRGSDTEAFF.

The chain combines TRBV28 with TRBJ1-5; 9 bases are shared with TRBD1. Unmatched junction bases numbered 8, after V lost 4 bases and J lost 7 bases. This CDR3 spans 15 amino acids. Per germline, CDR1 MDHEN and CDR2 SYDVKM. The CDR3 region has the DNA TGTGCCAGCAGTTGGACAGGGGCCACGTTCCAGCCCCAGCATTTT. Translation: CASSWTGATFQPQHF.

The J gene is TRBJ2-3, the V gene TRBV5-6; 12 bases line up with TRBD2. With V trimmed by 0 bases and J by 7 bases, 6 bases remained unmatched. Germline CDR1 is SGHDT and CDR2 is YYEEEE. This CDR3 comprises 16 residues. The CDR3 coding sequence is TGTGCCAGCAGCTTGGCCTCTAGCGGGGGGGCCAATACGCAGTATTTT. Amino acid sequence: CASSLASSGGANTQYF.

In its sample, this clone was seen a few times. The J gene is TRBJ1-2, the V gene TRBV20-1, with D perhaps matching TRBD1 (6 bases). Germline CDR1 reads DFQATT; CDR2 reads SNEGSKA (reference sequence). The CDR3 extends over 13 amino acids. V lost 5 bases, J lost 2 bases, and 12 bases lay in between. The CDR3: CSAGDTGNYGYTF. CDR3 coding DNA: TGCAGTGCTGGTGACACAGGGAACTATGGCTACACCTTC.

The CDR3 loop reads CATGEAGGYTF. CDR3 bases: TGTGCCACCGGGGAGGCCGGGGGCTACACCTTC. The chain carries TRBV24-1 and TRBJ1-2; no reliable D call. Germline V gene data show CDR1 as KGHDR and CDR2 as SFDVKD. CDR3 size: 11 residues. The V end lost 9 bases, the J end lost 8 bases, and 12 bases lay between the germline ends.

The V and J genes are TRBV7-6 and TRBJ1-1; D is unresolved. Trimming removed 0 bases from V and 1 base from J, with 3 bases in between. Germline loops: CDR1 SGHVS, CDR2 FNYEAQ. This CDR3 spans 13 amino acids. CDR3 residues: CASSLARNTEAFF. CDR3 coding DNA: TGTGCCAGCAGCTTAGCGAGGAACACTGAAGCTTTCTTT.

This chain links TRBV9 with TRBJ2-6; 9 positions agree with TRBD1. Trimming took 1 base from V and 2 from J; bases not matched to a gene: 1. Per germline, CDR1 SGDLS and CDR2 YYNGEE. The CDR3 sequence is 16 residues long. CDR3 in DNA: TGTGCCAGCAGCGTAACAGGGGGCGCTGGGGCCAACGTCCTGACTTTC. This sequence encodes CASSVTGGAGANVLTF.

The V gene is TRBV19, the J gene TRBJ1-2, with D possibly matching TRBD1 (6 bases). The length of the CDR3 is 13 residues. CDR1 is LNHDA, CDR2 SQIVND, per germline (reference sequence). The V gene lost 4 bases and the J gene lost 6 bases, with 12 bases spanning the gap. In DNA form, the CDR3 reads TGTGCCAGTAGTAAACAGGGACTGGATGGCTACACCTTC. Residues: CASSKQGLDGYTF.

This rearrangement joins TRBV3-1 (or the pseudogene TRBV3-2) to TRBJ1-6; D gene unclear. V lost 1 base to trimming and J lost 9 bases, with 13 bases between them. The CDR3 consists of 15 residues. The germline V gene encodes CDR1 LGHDT and CDR2 YNNKEL (reference sequence). This chain's CDR3 is CASSQVVSVVSPLHF. As DNA, the CDR3 is TGTGCCAGCAGCCAAGTGGTATCTGTCGTTTCACCCCTCCACTTT.